One TCR beta chain is described in this entry. In the absence of a count, this clonotype is rated medium-sized (0.01 to 0.1%) from its frequency. Its antigen specificity is not known. Density gradient separation was used to isolate peripheral blood mononuclear cells from healthy donor buffy coats. In the study, total CD8+ T cells were enriched by negative magnetic separation with EasySep or MojoSort CD8+ T cell isolation kits. For each subset, total RNA was extracted using an RNeasy Mini Kit from duplicate vials of approximately 160,000 sorted CD8+ T cells. The PBMCs were used either fresh or after being cryopreserved in fetal bovine serum with around 10% DMSO. Fluorescence-activated cell sorting on a FACSAria III was used to sort CD8+ T cell subsets to purity. This specimen belongs to a study of human CD8 memory T cell subsets (dated by TCRdb to 2018 to 2020). About the investigation overall: To assess clonal relationships, the TCRbeta repertoires of stem-like (TSTEM), progenitor exhausted-like (TPEX) and effector memory CD8+ T cell subsets were compared. Five to seven donors each provided TSTEM, TPEX and effector memory subsets, from which TCRbeta repertoires were obtained. General conclusions and limits of the study: Chao1 estimates suggested greater repertoire diversity in TSTEM than in TPEX subsets, potentially reflecting a broader range of specificities. The stem-like TSTEM and TPEX subsets each shared clonotypes with effector memory cells, but the TSTEM and TPEX repertoires had minimal overlap with each other, suggesting distinct antigen spectra. Normalized Shannon-Wiener diversity was similarly high in the TSTEM and TPEX subsets, while the effector memory subsets were comparatively less diverse. Only TCRbeta chains were sequenced, and the repertoire comparisons were based on roughly six donors and tested using paired t-tests with Bonferroni correction.

The germline V gene yields SNHLY for CDR1 and FYNNEI for CDR2. The CDR3 starts with the cysteine, ends with the phenylalanine, and has 16 residues. No DNA accompanies this entry. The sequencer was a NextSeq 550. A Human TCR Profiling Kit was used to prepare UMI-labeled 5' RACE TCRbeta libraries. Every TCRbeta library was prepared in parallel, with the same number of PCR cycles used for all of the libraries. In the authors' own workflow: The number of functional CDR3beta clonotypes in each TCRbeta library ranged from roughly 2,800 to 20,000. MIGEC 1.2.9 was used for UMI extraction and consensus assembly, with at least three reads per UMI being required. MiXCR 3.0.3 was used to extract the in-frame CDR3beta repertoires. After each sample was downsampled to 42,000 randomly selected UMIs, diversity metrics were computed in VDJtools 1.2.1. For the top 3,000 clones of each sample pair, the repertoire overlap metrics D, R and F2 were calculated in VDJtools. Reprocessed by TCRdb, the reads give a single entry per CDR3 protein sequence, without DNA. The V and J calls and clone size come from TCRdb's table, not from the authors' own analysis. The sample has under 6,000 distinct CDR3 sequences on record. Together, the top ten hold 28% of the sample.

The rearranged chain carries TRBV2 and TRBJ2-3; TCRdb designates TRBD1, a call that cannot be tested without DNA. The specimen sequenced was CD8+ effector memory T cells (TEM) sorted from PBMCs. The cell subset or site label, read with the paper, signifies: effector memory CD8 T cells, CCR7- CD45RO+ CD95+. This TCR was sampled from a human donor in good health. This receptor carries the CDR3 CASRDHRGRTTDTQYF.